Ten or more counts support the clone carrying this TCR beta chain. Its antigen is not known. Attachment of unique molecular identifiers was made to individual cDNA molecules. A single record per CDR3 protein comes from TCRdb applying MiXCR to the 5' RACE reads. The sample consists of around 26,000 distinct CDR3 sequences, approximately 4% of them appearing once. This sample was taken from a study of early T cells in non-severe SARS-CoV-2 infection. Across the whole study: Unsorted whole-blood RNA was sequenced in bulk, leaving chains unpaired.

V gave up 4 bases and J gave up 4 bases, with 11 bases separating them. This CDR3 has 15 amino acids. Looked up from germline, CDR1 is MGHDK and CDR2 is SYGVNS. The study, taken as a whole, reports: Matching results from VDJdb favored anti-spike CD8 responses, leaving private and CD4 specificities undetected.

The sample consisted of whole blood. The chain employs TRBV25-1 and TRBJ1-6; no clear D. The source is an adult who was a healthcare worker with PCR-confirmed SARS-CoV-2 infection or an uninfected control (not recorded which). CDR3 in DNA: TGTGCCAGCAGTGGAAGTTTCGGGTATAATTCACCCCTCCACTTT. Encoded protein: CASSGSFGYNSPLHF.